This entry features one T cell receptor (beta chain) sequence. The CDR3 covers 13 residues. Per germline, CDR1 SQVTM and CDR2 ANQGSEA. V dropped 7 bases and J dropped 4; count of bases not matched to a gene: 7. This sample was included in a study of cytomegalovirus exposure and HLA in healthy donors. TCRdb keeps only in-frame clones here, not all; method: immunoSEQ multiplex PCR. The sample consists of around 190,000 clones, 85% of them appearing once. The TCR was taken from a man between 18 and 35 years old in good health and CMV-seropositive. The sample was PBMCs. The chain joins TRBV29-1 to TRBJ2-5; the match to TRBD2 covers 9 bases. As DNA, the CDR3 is TGCAGCGGTACCCTGCGGGGGGGAGAGACCCAGTACTTC. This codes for CSGTLRGGETQYF.